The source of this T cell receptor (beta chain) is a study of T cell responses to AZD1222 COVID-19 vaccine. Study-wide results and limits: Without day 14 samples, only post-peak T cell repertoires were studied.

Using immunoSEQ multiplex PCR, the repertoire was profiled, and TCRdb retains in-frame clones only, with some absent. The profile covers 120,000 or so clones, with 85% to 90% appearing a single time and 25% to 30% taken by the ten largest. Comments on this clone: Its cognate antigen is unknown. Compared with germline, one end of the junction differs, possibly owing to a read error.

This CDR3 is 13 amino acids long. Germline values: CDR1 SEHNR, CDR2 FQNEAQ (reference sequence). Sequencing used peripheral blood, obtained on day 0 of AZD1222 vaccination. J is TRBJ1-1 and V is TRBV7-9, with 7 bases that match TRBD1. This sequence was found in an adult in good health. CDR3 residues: CASSLIGGQGRVF. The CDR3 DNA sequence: TGTGCCAGCAGCTTAATAGGGGGCCAGGGGCGGGTATTT.